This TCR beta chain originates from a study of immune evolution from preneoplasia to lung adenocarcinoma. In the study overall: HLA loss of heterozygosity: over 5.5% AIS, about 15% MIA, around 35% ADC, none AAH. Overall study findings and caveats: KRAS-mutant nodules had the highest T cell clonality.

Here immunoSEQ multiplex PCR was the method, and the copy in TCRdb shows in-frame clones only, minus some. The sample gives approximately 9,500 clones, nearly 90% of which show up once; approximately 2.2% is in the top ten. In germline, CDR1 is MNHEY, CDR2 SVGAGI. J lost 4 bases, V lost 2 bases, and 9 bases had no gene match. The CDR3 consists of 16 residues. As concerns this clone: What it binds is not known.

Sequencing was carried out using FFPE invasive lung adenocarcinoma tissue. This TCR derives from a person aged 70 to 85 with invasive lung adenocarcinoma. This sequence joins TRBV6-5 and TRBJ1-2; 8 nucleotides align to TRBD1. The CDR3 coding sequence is TGTGCCAGCAGTTACGCCTCAGGGGGCGAGGTCTATGGCTACACCTTC. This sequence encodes CASSYASGGEVYGYTF.